This T cell receptor beta chain was identified in a study of blood T cell repertoires in COVID-19. Study at large: COVID-19 samples, acute and convalescent, were from the United States, Italy and Spain.

Repertoires were generated with immunoSEQ multiplex PCR, while TCRdb's copy carries only in-frame clones and drops some. Of 250,000 or so clones listed, about 89% are singletons. The CDR3 is 20 residues long. Participants were aged roughly 18 to 100 years from roughly 26 US areas. Assignments of participants to cohorts depended upon their own reported clinical history. Two negative PCRs, clearance, or symptom resolution were required of recovered Cohort 3 donors. The TCR sequence derives from a woman aged 18-29 years who had recovered from COVID-19. The sample was PBMCs or T cells enriched from blood (not recorded which). The genes are TRBV21-1 and TRBJ2-1; the D call in the table, TRBD2, was not verified against the DNA. TRBV21-1 is tagged as a pseudogene. The CDR3 DNA sequence: TGTGCCAGCAGCAAAGAATCTACGCCGGGACTAGTTTCGTCCTACAATGAGCAGTTCTTC. This sequence encodes CASSKESTPGLVSSYNEQFF.